The clone carrying this T cell receptor beta chain has at least ten counts. Its target is not known. The CDR3 runs 12 residues. V lost 3 bases, J lost 1 base, and 3 bases lay in between. Germline CDR1 SGHTA, CDR2 FQGNSA. The data belong to a study of T cell repertoires in cytomegalovirus infection. Overall study context: Carrying CMV and the relevant HLA type showed in public TCR beta signatures. Study conclusions and caveats: Summed public TCR beta family frequency identified CMV carriers bearing the relevant HLA. The ex vivo response showed dominance by HLA-C-restricted CMV-specific TCR beta clonotypes.

TCRdb reprocessed the reads via MiXCR and lists one record per CDR3 protein. Among 310,000 or so distinct CDR3 sequences listed, 15% to 20% were seen once. This rearrangement joins TRBV7-2 to TRBJ1-1; D remains unclear. The source is a human donor in good health (CMV status not recorded). Some clones in this sample may be carry-over from other donors' samples. Sequencing input: PBMCs. For the CDR3, the DNA is TGTGCCAGCAGCTTTCCGAACACTGAAGCTTTCTTT. Its protein is CASSFPNTEAFF.